This T cell receptor (beta chain) was identified during a study of beta chain features in type 1 diabetes. Sequenced material consisted of expressed TCRB transcripts (all of the isolated RNA was reverse transcribed). The table came from immunoSEQ multiplex PCR; TCRdb's copy has only in-frame clones and leaves some out. Here the sample spans some 63,000 clones, about 61% being singletons. The CDR3 spans 13 residues. Trimming pared 0 bases from V and 7 bases from J, leaving 10 bases between. CDR1 and CDR2 from the germline V gene are SGHDT and YYEEEE. The sample taken for sequencing was Tregs from blood. The clonotype was recovered from a young woman in good health. The rearrangement joins TRBV5-6 to TRBJ1-2; D may be TRBD1 (5 bases). DNA of the CDR3: TGTGCCAGCAGCTTGGGAAGGGGCGGTGGCTACACCTTC. Protein sequence: CASSLGRGGGYTF. Full variable domain (missing parts from reference TRBV5-6 and TRBJ1-2): DAGVTQSPTHLIKTRGQQVTLRCSPKSGHDTVSWYQQALGQGPQFIFQYYEEEERQRGNFPDRFSGHQFPNYSSELNVNALLLGDSALYLCASSLGRGGGYTFGSGTRLTVV.